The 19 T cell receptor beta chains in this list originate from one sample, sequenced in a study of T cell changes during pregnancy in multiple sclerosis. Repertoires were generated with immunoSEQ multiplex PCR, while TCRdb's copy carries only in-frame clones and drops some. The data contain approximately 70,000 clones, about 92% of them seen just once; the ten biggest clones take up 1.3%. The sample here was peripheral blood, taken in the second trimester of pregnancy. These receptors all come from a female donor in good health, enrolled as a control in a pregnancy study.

CDR3 in DNA: TGCGCCAGCAGCCAAGGCACGACAGGGAATTTCTATGGCTACACCTTC. As protein: CASSQGTTGNFYGYTF. V is TRBV4-3 and J is TRBJ1-2; 7 nucleotides agree with TRBD1. Per germline, CDR1 LGHNA and CDR2 YSLEER. This CDR3 is 16 amino acids long. V lost 1 base to trimming and J lost 4 bases; unmatched junction nucleotides: 9.

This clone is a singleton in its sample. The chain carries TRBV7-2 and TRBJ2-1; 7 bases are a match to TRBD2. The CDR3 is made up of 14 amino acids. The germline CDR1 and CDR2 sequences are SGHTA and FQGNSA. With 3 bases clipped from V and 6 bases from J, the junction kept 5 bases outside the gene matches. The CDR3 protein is CASSLGGVVNEQFF. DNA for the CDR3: TGTGCCAGCAGCTTGGGGGGGGTAGTCAATGAGCAGTTCTTC.

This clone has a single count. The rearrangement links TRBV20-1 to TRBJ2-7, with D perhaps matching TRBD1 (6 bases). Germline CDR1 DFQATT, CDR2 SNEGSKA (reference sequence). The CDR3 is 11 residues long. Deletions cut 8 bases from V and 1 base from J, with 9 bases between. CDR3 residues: CSTRGSYEQYF. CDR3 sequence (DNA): TGCAGTACCAGGGGATCCTACGAGCAGTACTTC.

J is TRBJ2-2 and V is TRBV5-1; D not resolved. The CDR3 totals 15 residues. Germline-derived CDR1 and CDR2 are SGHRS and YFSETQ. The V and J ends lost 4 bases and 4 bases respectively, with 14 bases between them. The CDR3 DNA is TGCGCCAGCAGCGTCCAAACAGTAATCACCGGGGAGCTGTTTTTT. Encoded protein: CASSVQTVITGELFF.

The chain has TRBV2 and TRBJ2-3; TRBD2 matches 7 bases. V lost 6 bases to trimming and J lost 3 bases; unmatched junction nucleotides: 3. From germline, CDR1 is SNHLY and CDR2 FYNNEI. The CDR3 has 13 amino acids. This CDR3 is CASRLAETDTQYF. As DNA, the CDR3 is TGTGCCAGCAGGCTAGCGGAGACAGATACGCAGTATTTT.

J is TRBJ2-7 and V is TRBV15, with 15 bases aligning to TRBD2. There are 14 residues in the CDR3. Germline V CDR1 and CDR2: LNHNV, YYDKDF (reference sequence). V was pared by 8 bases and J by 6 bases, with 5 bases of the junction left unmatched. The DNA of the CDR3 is TGTGCCACCTCCGGGACTAGCGGGAGGTCCGAGCAGTACTTC. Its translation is CATSGTSGRSEQYF. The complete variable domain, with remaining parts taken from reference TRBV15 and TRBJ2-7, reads DAMVIQNPRYQVTQFGKPVTLSCSQTLNHNVMYWYQQKSSQAPKLLFHYYDKDFNNEADTPDNFQSRRPNTSFCFLDIRSPGLGDTAMYLCATSGTSGRSEQYFGPGTRLTVT.

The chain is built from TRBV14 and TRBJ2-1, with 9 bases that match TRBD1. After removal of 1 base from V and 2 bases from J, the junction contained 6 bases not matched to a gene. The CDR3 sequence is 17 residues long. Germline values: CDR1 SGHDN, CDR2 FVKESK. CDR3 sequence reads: CASSQALGQGPYNEQFF. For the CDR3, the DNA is TGTGCCAGCAGCCAAGCCCTGGGACAGGGTCCCTACAATGAGCAGTTCTTC.

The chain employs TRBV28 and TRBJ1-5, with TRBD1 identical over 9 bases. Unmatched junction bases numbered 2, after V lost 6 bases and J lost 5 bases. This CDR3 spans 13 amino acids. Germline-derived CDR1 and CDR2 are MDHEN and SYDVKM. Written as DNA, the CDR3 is TGTGCCAGCAGGGGACAGGGAGATCAGCCCCAGCATTTT. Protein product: CASRGQGDQPQHF.

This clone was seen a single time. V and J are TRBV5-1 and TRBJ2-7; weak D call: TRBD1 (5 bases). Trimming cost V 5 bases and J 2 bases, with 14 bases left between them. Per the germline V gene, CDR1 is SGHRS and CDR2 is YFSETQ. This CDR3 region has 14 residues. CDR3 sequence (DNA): TGCGCCAGCAGGAGCATCGACAGAACCTACGAGCAGTACTTC. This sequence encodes CASRSIDRTYEQYF.

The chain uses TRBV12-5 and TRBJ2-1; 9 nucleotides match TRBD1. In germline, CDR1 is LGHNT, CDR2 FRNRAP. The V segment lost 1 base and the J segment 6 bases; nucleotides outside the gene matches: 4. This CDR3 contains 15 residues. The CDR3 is CASGLGTGASNEQFF. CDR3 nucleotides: TGTGCTAGTGGTTTGGGGACAGGGGCGAGCAATGAGCAGTTCTTC.

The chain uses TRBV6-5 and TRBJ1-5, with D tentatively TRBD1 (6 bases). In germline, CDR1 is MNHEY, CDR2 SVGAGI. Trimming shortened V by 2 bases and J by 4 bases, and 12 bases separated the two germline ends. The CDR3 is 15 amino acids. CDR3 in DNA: TGTGCCAGCAGTTACCGCAGGGGCCTAAATCAGCCCCAGCATTTT. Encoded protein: CASSYRRGLNQPQHF.

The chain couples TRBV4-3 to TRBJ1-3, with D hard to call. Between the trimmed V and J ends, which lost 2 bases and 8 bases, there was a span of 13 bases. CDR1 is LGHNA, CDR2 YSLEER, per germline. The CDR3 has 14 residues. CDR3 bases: TGCGCCAGCAGCCAATCAAACCGGGAGGACACCATATATTTT. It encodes CASSQSNREDTIYF.

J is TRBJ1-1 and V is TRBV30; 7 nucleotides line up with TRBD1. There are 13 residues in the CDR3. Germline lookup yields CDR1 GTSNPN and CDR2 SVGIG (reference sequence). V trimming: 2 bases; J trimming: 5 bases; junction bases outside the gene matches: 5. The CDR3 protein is CAWSTTGITEAFF. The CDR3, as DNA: TGTGCCTGGAGTACGACAGGGATTACTGAAGCTTTCTTT.

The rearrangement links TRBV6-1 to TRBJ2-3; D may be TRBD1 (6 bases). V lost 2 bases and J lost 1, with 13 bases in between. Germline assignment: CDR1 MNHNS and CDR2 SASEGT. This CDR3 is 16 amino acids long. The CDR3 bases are TGTGCCAGCAGTGAAAAAGCAGGGGATGGCACAGATACGCAGTATTTT. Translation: CASSEKAGDGTDTQYF.

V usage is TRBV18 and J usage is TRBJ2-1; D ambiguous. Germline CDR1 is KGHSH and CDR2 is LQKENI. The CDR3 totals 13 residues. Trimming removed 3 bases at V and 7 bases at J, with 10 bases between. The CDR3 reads CASSPLAENEQFF. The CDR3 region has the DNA TGTGCCAGCTCACCTCTCGCCGAGAATGAGCAGTTCTTC.

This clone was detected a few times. The CDR3 DNA reads TGTGCCAGCAGTTTTTGGGACAGGGGGCAGGGGCAGTACTTC. It encodes CASSFWDRGQGQYF. The chain has TRBV28 and TRBJ2-7; TRBD1 matches 12 bases. Per the germline V gene, CDR1 is MDHEN and CDR2 is SYDVKM. The CDR3 spans 14 residues. V lost 3 bases, J lost 9 bases, and 6 bases stayed unmatched.

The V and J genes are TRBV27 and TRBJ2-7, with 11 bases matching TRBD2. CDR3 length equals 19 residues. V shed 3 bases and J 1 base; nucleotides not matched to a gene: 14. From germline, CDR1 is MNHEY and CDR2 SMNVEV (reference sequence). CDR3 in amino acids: CASSFAGTSGLLGSYEQYF. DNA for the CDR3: TGTGCCAGCAGTTTTGCCGGGACTAGCGGCCTTCTGGGGTCCTACGAGCAGTACTTC.

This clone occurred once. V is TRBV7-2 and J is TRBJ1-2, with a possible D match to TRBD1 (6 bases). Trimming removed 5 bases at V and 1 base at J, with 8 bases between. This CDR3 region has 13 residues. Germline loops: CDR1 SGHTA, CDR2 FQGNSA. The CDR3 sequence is CASSLDSNYGYTF. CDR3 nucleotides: TGTGCCAGCAGCCTGGACAGTAACTATGGCTACACCTTC.

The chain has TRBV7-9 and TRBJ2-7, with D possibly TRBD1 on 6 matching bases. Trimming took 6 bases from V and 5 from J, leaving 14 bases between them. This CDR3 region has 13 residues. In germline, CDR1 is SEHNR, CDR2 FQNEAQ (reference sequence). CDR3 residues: CASREAGDHEQYF. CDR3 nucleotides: TGTGCCAGCAGAGAGGCAGGGGACCACGAGCAGTACTTC.